This TCR beta chain was recorded in a study of blood T cell repertoires in COVID-19. Background on the study: Acute and convalescent COVID-19 samples came from the United States, Italy and Spain. Sources were T cells, B-cell-depleted T cells, or PBMCs; the material itself was cDNA or gDNA.

In the authors' methods: It was from reference gene primer amplification that nucleated cell counts were estimated. Measured with immunoSEQ multiplex PCR; TCRdb has only the in-frame clones, and not every one. V, J and clone size derive from that table, while D and trimming were established from the DNA sequence. Of around 60,000 clones listed, 92% are singletons. The CDR3 length is 15 residues. Per germline, CDR1 SGHVS and CDR2 FQNEAQ. The V gene lost 5 bases and the J gene lost 6 bases, with 17 bases spanning the gap. The chain has TRBV7-8 and TRBJ2-1, with D maybe TRBD2 (5 bases). The clonotype was recovered from a man in his fifties with active COVID-19. Specimen: peripheral blood. This CDR3 is CASSPGGSEGNEQFF. CDR3 DNA sequence: TGTGCCAGCAGCCCAGGAGGTTCAGAGGGCAATGAGCAGTTCTTC.